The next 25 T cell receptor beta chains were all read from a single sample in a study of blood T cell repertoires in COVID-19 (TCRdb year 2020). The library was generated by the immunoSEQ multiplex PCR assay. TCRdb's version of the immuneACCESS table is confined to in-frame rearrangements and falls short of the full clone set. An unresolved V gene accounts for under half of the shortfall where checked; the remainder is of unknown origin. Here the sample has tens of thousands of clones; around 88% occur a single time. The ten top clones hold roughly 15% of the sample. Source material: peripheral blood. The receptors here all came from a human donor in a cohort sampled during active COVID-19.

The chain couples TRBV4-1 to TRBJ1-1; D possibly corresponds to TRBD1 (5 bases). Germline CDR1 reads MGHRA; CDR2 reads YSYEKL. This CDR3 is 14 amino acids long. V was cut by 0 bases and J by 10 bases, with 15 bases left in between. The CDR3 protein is CASSQEEGRGPAFF. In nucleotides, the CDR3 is TGCGCCAGCAGCCAAGAGGAGGGGAGGGGTCCAGCTTTCTTT.

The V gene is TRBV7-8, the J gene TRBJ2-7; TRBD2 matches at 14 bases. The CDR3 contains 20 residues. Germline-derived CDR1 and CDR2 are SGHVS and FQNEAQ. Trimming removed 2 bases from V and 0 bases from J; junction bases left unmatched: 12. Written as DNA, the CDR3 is TGTGCCAGCAGCTTACGAGCAGGGACTAGCGGGAGTTTTTACTCCTACGAGCAGTACTTC. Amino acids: CASSLRAGTSGSFYSYEQYF.

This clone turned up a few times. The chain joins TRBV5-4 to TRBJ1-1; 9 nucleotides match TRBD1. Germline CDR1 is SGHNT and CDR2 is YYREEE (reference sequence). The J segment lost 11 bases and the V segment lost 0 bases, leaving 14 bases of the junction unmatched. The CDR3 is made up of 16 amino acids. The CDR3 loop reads CASSLGGTGKGFLAFF. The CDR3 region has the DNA TGTGCCAGCAGCTTGGGGGGGACAGGGAAGGGGTTTTTGGCTTTCTTT.

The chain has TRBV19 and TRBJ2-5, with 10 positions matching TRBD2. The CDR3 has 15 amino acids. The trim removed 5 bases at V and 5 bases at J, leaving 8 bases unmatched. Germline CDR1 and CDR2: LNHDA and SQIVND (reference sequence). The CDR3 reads CASSGSTSGSETQYF. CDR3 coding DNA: TGTGCCAGTAGTGGATCGACTAGCGGGTCGGAGACCCAGTACTTC.

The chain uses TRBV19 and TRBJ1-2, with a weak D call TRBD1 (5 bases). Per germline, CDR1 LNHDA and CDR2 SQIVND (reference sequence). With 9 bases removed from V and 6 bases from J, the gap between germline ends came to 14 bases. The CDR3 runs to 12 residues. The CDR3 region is CASYPGRDGYTF. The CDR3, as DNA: TGTGCCAGCTACCCAGGGAGGGATGGCTACACCTTC.

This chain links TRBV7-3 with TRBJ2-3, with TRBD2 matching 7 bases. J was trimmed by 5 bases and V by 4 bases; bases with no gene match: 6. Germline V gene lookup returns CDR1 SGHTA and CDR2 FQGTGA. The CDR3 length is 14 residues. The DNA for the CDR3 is TGTGCCAGCAGCTCCAGCGGGATCGGAGATACGCAGTATTTT. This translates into CASSSSGIGDTQYF.

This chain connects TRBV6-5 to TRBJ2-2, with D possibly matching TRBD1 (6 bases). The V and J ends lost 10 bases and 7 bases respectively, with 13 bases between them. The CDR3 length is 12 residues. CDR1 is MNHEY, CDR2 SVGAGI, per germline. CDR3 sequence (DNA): TGTGCCATCAAAACAGGGCGCGGGGAGCTGTTTTTT. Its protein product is CAIKTGRGELFF.

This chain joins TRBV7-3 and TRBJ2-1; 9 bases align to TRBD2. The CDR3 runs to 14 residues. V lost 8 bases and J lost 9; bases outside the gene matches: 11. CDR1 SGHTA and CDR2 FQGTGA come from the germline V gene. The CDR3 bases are TGTGCCAGCCGATCTGGCGGGAGGGTCGGTGAGCAGTTCTTC. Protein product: CASRSGGRVGEQFF.

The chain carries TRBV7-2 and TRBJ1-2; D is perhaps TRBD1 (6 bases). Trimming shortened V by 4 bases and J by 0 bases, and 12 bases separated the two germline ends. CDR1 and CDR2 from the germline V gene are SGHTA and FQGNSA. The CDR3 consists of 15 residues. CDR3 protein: CASSSKHRANYGYTF. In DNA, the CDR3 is TGTGCCAGCAGCTCCAAGCACAGGGCTAACTATGGCTACACCTTC.

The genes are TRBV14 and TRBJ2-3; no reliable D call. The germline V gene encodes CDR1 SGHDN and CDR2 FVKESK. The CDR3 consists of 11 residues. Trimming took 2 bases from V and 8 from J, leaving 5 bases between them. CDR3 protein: CASSQTSTQYF. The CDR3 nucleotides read TGTGCCAGCAGCCAAACAAGTACGCAGTATTTT. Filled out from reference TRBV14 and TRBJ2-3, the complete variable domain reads EAGVTQFPSHSVIEKGQTVTLRCDPISGHDNLYWYRRVMGKEIKFLLHFVKESKQDESGMPNNRFLAERTGGTYSTLKVQPAELEDSGVYFCASSQTSTQYFGPGTRLTVL.

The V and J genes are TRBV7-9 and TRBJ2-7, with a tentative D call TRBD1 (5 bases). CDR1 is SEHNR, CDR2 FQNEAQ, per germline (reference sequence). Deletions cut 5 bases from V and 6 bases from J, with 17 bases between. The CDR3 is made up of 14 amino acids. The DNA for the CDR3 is TGTGCCAGCAGCCCAGGGCGATTTACTCGCGAGCAGTACTTC. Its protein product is CASSPGRFTREQYF.

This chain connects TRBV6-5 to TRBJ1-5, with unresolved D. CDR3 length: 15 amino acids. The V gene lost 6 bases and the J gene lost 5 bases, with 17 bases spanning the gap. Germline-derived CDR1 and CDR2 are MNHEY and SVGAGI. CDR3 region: CASSPTRALHQPQHF. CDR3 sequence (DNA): TGTGCCAGCAGCCCAACGAGGGCCCTACATCAGCCCCAGCATTTT.

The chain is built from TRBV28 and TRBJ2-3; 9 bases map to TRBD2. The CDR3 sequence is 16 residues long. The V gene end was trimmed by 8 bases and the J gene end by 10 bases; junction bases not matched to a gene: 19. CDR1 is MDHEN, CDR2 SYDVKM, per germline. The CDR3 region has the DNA TGTGCCAGCCCCAAGACGGTAGCGGGAGCTCCTCACCCGCAGTATTTT. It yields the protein CASPKTVAGAPHPQYF.

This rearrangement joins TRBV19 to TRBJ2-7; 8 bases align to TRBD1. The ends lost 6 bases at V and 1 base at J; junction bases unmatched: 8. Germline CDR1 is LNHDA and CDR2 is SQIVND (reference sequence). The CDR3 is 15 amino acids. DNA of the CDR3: TGTGCCAGTAGCCATACCGGGACAGGATCCTACGAGCAGTACTTC. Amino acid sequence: CASSHTGTGSYEQYF. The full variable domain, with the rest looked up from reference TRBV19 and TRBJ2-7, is DGGITQSPKYLFRKEGQNVTLSCEQNLNHDAMYWYRQDPGQGLRLIYYSQIVNDFQKGDIAEGYSVSREKKESFPLTVTSAQKNPTAFYLCASSHTGTGSYEQYFGPGTRLTVT.

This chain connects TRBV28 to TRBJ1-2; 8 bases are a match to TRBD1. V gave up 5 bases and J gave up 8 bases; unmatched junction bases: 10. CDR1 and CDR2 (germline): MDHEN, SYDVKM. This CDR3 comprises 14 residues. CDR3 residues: CASSIQDRVGGYTF. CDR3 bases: TGTGCCAGCAGTATCCAGGACAGGGTTGGCGGCTACACCTTC.

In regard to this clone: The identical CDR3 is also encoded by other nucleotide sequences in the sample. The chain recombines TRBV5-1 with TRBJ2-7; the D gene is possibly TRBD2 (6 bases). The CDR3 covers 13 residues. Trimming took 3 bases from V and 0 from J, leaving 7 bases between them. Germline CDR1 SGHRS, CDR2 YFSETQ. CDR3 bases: TGCGCCAGCAGCTCCGGGAGCTCCTACGAGCAGTACTTC. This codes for CASSSGSSYEQYF.

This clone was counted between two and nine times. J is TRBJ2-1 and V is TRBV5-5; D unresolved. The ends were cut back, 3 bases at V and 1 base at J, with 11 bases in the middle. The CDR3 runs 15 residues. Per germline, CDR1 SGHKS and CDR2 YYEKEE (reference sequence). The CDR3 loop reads CASSSDSTSYNEQFF. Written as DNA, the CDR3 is TGTGCCAGCAGCTCCGACTCAACGTCCTACAATGAGCAGTTCTTC. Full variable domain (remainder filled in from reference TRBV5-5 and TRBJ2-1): DAGVTQSPTHLIKTRGQQVTLRCSPISGHKSVSWYQQVLGQGPQFIFQYYEKEERGRGNFPDRFSARQFPNYSSELNVNALLLGDSALYLCASSSDSTSYNEQFFGPGTRLTVL.

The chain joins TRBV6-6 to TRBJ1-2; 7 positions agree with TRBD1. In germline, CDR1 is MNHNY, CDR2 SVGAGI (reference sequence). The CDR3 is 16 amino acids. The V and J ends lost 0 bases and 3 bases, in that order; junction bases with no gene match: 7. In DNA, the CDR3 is TGTGCCAGCAGTTACTCCCGCCAGGGGGATGACTATGGCTACACCTTC. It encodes CASSYSRQGDDYGYTF.

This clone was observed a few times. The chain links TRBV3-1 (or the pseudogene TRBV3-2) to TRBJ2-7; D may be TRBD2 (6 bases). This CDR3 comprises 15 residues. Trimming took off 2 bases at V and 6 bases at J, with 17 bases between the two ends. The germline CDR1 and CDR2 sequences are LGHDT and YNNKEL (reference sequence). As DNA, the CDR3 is TGTGCCAGCAGCCAAAGCGGGTCGGGGTGGGGCGAGCAGTACTTC. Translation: CASSQSGSGWGEQYF.

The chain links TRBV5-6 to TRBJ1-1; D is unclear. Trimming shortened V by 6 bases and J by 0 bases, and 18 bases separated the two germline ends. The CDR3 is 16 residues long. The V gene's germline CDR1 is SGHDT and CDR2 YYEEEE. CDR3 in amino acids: CASNRLAGELNTEAFF. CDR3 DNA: TGTGCCAGCAACCGACTTGCCGGGGAGTTGAACACTGAAGCTTTCTTT.

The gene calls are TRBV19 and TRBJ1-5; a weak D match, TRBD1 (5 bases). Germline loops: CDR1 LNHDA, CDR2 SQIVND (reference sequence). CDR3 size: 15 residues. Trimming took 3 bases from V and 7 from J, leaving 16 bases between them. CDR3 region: CASSIFSGGSQPQHF. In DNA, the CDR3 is TGTGCCAGTAGTATCTTTAGCGGGGGTAGCCAGCCCCAGCATTTT.

The CDR3 protein is CASSPLQGSNYGYTF. DNA of the CDR3: TGCGCCAGCAGCCCCTTACAGGGAAGTAACTATGGCTACACCTTC. V gene TRBV4-3 combines with J gene TRBJ1-2, with a weak D call TRBD1 (6 bases). This CDR3 comprises 15 residues. V dropped 4 bases and J dropped 1 base, with 13 bases sitting between them. Germline CDR1 reads LGHNA; CDR2 reads YSLEER.

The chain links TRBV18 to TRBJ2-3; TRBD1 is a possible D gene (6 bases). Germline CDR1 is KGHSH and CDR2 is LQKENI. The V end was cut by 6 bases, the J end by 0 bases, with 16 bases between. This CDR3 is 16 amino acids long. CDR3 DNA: TGTGCCAGCTCCCGCGGACAGATAGCTAGCACAGATACGCAGTATTTT. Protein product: CASSRGQIASTDTQYF. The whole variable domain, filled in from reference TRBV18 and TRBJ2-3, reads NAGVMQNPRHLVRRRGQEARLRCSPMKGHSHVYWYRQLPEEGLKFMVYLQKENIIDESGMPKERFSAEFPKEGPSILRIQQVVRGDSAAYFCASSRGQIASTDTQYFGPGTRLTVL.

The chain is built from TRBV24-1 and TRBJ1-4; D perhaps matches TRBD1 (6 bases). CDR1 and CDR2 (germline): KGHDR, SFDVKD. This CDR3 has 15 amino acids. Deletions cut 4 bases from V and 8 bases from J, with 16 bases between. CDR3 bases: TGTGCCACCAGTGAAACCGGGACACTGGGAGAAAAACTGTTTTTT. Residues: CATSETGTLGEKLFF.

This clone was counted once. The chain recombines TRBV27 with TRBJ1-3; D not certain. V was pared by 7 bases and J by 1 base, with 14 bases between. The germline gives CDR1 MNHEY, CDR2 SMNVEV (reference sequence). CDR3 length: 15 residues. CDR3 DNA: TGTGCCAGCACCTCCTTTAGAGGATCTGGAAACACCATATATTTT. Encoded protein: CASTSFRGSGNTIYF.